These 26 T cell receptor beta chains originate from one sample sequenced in a study of OX40 agonist ivuxolimab in advanced cancers. The data were produced by immunoSEQ multiplex PCR, yet TCRdb's version contains in-frame clones alone and is incomplete. The sample records about 73,000 clones, roughly 90% being singletons. The source material was CD4+ or CD8+ T cells sorted from blood, sampled in a trial of the OX40 agonist ivuxolimab. The receptors shown here come from an adult with an advanced solid tumor such as melanoma, head and neck, liver or kidney cancer.

The chain combines TRBV29-1 with TRBJ2-1; D remains ambiguous. Germline CDR1 SQVTM, CDR2 ANQGSEA. V lost 6 bases, J lost 0 bases, and 12 bases lay in between. CDR3 length equals 14 residues. The CDR3 spells CSVAVPSSYNEQFF. In nucleotides, the CDR3 is TGCAGCGTCGCCGTCCCGTCCTCCTACAATGAGCAGTTCTTC.

V usage is TRBV7-8 and J usage is TRBJ2-7; 9 bases match TRBD1. Germline loops: CDR1 SGHVS, CDR2 FQNEAQ. The CDR3 spans 13 residues. J gave up 5 bases and V 5 bases, and 4 bases lay outside the gene matches. The CDR3 bases are TGTGCCAGCAGCGAGTGGACAGGGGACGAGCAGTACTTC. Its translation is CASSEWTGDEQYF.

The chain links TRBV13 to TRBJ1-1; TRBD1 is a possible D gene (6 bases). This CDR3 comprises 18 residues. Germline CDR1 PRHDT, CDR2 FYEKMQ (reference sequence). The V end was cut by 4 bases, the J end by 0 bases, with 21 bases between. DNA for the CDR3: TGTGCCAGCAGCTCCTATCAACTACCCGGACAGCTGAACACTGAAGCTTTCTTT. Amino acid sequence: CASSSYQLPGQLNTEAFF.

The chain recombines TRBV11-2 with TRBJ2-3; D gene ambiguous. The CDR3 is 13 amino acids. Trimming took 1 base from V and 6 from J, leaving 8 bases between them. Germline V CDR1 and CDR2: SGHAT, FQNNGV. The CDR3 DNA follows: TGTGCCAGCAGCTTAGTTGTTTTGGATACGCAGTATTTT. It is translated as CASSLVVLDTQYF.

This rearrangement joins TRBV7-8 to TRBJ1-2; 11 nucleotides match TRBD1. The germline gives CDR1 SGHVS, CDR2 FQNEAQ. J gave up 4 bases and V 1 base, and 2 bases lay outside the gene matches. CDR3 length equals 15 residues. The CDR3 nucleotides are TGTGCCAGCAGCTTAGTGGGACAGGGGGTCTATGGCTACACCTTC. This gives the protein CASSLVGQGVYGYTF.

J is TRBJ2-1 and V is TRBV7-6, with 9 bases matching TRBD1. The length of the CDR3 is 15 residues. V lost 4 bases and J lost 3; bases outside the gene matches: 4. CDR1 SGHVS and CDR2 FNYEAQ come from the germline V gene. The DNA for the CDR3 is TGTGCCAGCAGCTCCGGGACAGGGTACTACAATGAGCAGTTCTTC. This codes for CASSSGTGYYNEQFF.

V is TRBV27 and J is TRBJ2-1; D possibly matches TRBD1 or TRBD2 (6 bases each). Trimming took 5 bases from V and 5 from J, leaving 16 bases between them. The CDR3 is 15 residues long. Germline V gene data show CDR1 as MNHEY and CDR2 as SMNVEV (reference sequence). The CDR3 here is CASSPHSGGNNEQFF. The DNA for the CDR3 is TGTGCCAGCAGTCCGCACTCCGGGGGCAACAATGAGCAGTTCTTC.

This chain connects TRBV10-1 to TRBJ2-7; the match to TRBD1 covers 11 bases. CDR3 size: 19 residues. Germline V gene lookup returns CDR1 WNHNN and CDR2 SYGVQD (reference sequence). The trim removed 9 bases at V and 1 base at J, leaving 20 bases unmatched. CDR3 coding DNA: TGCGCCAGGAGATATATTCCGAGGACAGGGGGCGCAAGGTCCTACGAGCAGTACTTC. Its translation: CARRYIPRTGGARSYEQYF.

This rearrangement joins TRBV19 to TRBJ2-1, with 10 bases lining up with TRBD1. The CDR3 has 16 residues. From germline, CDR1 is LNHDA and CDR2 SQIVND (reference sequence). V shed 7 bases and J 4 bases; nucleotides not matched to a gene: 10. For the CDR3, the DNA is TGTGCCAGTATGGTAAGGGGGACAGGGGATTACAATGAGCAGTTCTTC. It specifies CASMVRGTGDYNEQFF.

Here the CDR3 DNA reads TGTGCCAGCAGCTGGATGAGCACTGAAGCTTTCTTT. Its translation: CASSWMSTEAFF. The chain employs TRBV5-5 and TRBJ1-1, with D unresolved. The CDR3 contains 12 residues. V was clipped by 3 bases and J by 4 bases, with 7 bases between them. Germline values: CDR1 SGHKS, CDR2 YYEKEE (reference sequence).

The CDR3 protein is CAISEGGQGVNQPQHF. CDR3 DNA: TGTGCCATCAGTGAGGGGGGACAGGGGGTCAATCAGCCCCAGCATTTT. The chain uses TRBV10-3 and TRBJ1-5; 11 nucleotides line up with TRBD1. Losses at the gene ends were 2 bases for V and 3 bases for J; bases not matched to a gene: 3. There are 16 residues in the CDR3. Germline CDR1 and CDR2: ENHRY and SYGVKD.

This clone was counted a single time. The chain is built from TRBV4-1 and TRBJ2-1; 7 bases are shared with TRBD2. Germline trimming cut 0 bases from V and 4 bases from J; bases unmatched to any gene: 9. Germline CDR1 reads MGHRA; CDR2 reads YSYEKL. The CDR3 loop spans 17 amino acids. The CDR3 loop is CASSQEVRIAGYNEQFF. CDR3 bases: TGCGCCAGCAGCCAAGAGGTTAGAATAGCGGGTTACAATGAGCAGTTCTTC.

CDR3 amino acids: CASSERRVYEQYF. The CDR3 DNA follows: TGTGCCAGCAGTGAACGCCGGGTTTACGAGCAGTACTTC. J is TRBJ2-7 and V is TRBV6-5, with D uncertain. V lost 5 bases to trimming and J lost 4 bases, with 12 bases between them. CDR1 MNHEY and CDR2 SVGAGI come from the germline V gene. The CDR3 consists of 13 residues.

The chain couples TRBV9 to TRBJ2-7; 8 positions match TRBD1. The ends lost 4 bases at V and 2 bases at J; junction bases unmatched: 5. CDR1 is SGDLS, CDR2 YYNGEE, per germline. The CDR3 totals 14 residues. CDR3 bases: TGTGCCAGCAGCTTAGGGACAGGTCCCTACGAGCAGTACTTC. This codes for CASSLGTGPYEQYF.

As DNA, the CDR3 is TGCGCCAGCAGCCAAACCTGGGGCACAGATACGCAGTATTTT. Translating it yields CASSQTWGTDTQYF. This chain joins TRBV4-1 and TRBJ2-3; D is unclear. Between the trimmed V and J ends, which lost 2 bases and 1 base, there was a span of 7 bases. CDR3 length: 14 amino acids. Germline loops: CDR1 MGHRA, CDR2 YSYEKL.

The rearrangement joins TRBV4-1 to TRBJ2-3; TRBD1 matches at 8 bases. The CDR3 runs 15 residues. V was clipped by 3 bases and J by 1 base; unmatched bases: 3. CDR1 and CDR2 from the germline V gene are MGHRA and YSYEKL. Here the CDR3 DNA reads TGCGCCAGCAGCCATCTGACAGGGGGCACAGATACGCAGTATTTT. It yields the protein CASSHLTGGTDTQYF.

The sample holds one count of this clone. The gene calls are TRBV19 and TRBJ2-7, with D tentatively TRBD2 (6 bases). CDR1 and CDR2 from the germline V gene are LNHDA and SQIVND (reference sequence). There are 13 residues in the CDR3. The V end lost 5 bases, the J end lost 2 bases, and 10 bases lay between the germline ends. The CDR3 DNA reads TGTGCCAGTAGTGCGGGGCTCGCCTACGAGCAGTACTTC. This translates into CASSAGLAYEQYF.

The genes are TRBV7-2 and TRBJ2-1; D might be TRBD2 (6 bases). Per germline, CDR1 SGHTA and CDR2 FQGNSA. There are 10 residues in the CDR3. Trimming removed 3 bases from V and 15 bases from J, with 9 bases in between. The DNA of the CDR3 is TGTGCCAGCAGCTTGGGGGGTCTGTTCTTC. It encodes CASSLGGLFF.

On this clone itself: Sequence at one end of the junction differs from germline and may be a read error. J is TRBJ2-7 and V is TRBV9; 7 nucleotides align to TRBD2. The CDR3 extends over 14 amino acids. Germline assignment: CDR1 SGDLS and CDR2 YYNGEE. CDR3 sequence: CASSVGVGDYEQHF. As DNA, the CDR3 is TGTGCCAGCAGCGTAGGTGTGGGGGACTACGAGCAGCACTTC.

The V gene is TRBV4-2, the J gene TRBJ2-7; 8 bases are a match to TRBD1. Trimming at V came to 4 bases and at J to 1 base, leaving 3 bases not matched to a gene. CDR1 is LGHNA, CDR2 YNFKEQ, per germline. The CDR3 runs to 14 residues. CDR3 protein: CASSPGQGSYEQYF. DNA for the CDR3: TGTGCCAGCAGCCCAGGACAGGGATCCTACGAGCAGTACTTC.

The chain links TRBV9 to TRBJ2-2; TRBD1 agrees at 7 bases. This CDR3 contains 17 residues. The V and J ends lost 1 base and 2 bases, in that order; junction bases with no gene match: 8. Germline CDR1 and CDR2: SGDLS and YYNGEE. For the CDR3, the DNA is TGTGCCAGCAGCGTAATTTTAGGGGGCATTAACACCGGGGAGCTGTTTTTT. As protein: CASSVILGGINTGELFF.

This chain joins TRBV5-6 and TRBJ1-1, with D possibly matching TRBD1 (5 bases). Trimming stripped 0 bases from V and 4 bases from J, with 7 bases between. Per the germline V gene, CDR1 is SGHDT and CDR2 is YYEEEE. CDR3 size: 13 residues. The CDR3 nucleotides are TGTGCCAGCAGCTTGGGTGGGGGCACTGAAGCTTTCTTT. Its translation: CASSLGGGTEAFF. The variable domain in full, completed from reference TRBV5-6 and TRBJ1-1, reads DAGVTQSPTHLIKTRGQQVTLRCSPKSGHDTVSWYQQALGQGPQFIFQYYEEEERQRGNFPDRFSGHQFPNYSSELNVNALLLGDSALYLCASSLGGGTEAFFGQGTRLTVV.

The chain combines TRBV7-6 with TRBJ1-1, with D tentatively TRBD1 (5 bases). CDR1 and CDR2 from the germline V gene are SGHVS and FNYEAQ. The V gene lost 2 bases and the J gene lost 4 bases, with 14 bases spanning the gap. The CDR3 spans 15 residues. The DNA for the CDR3 is TGTGCCAGCAGCTTATGGGGATCCGGGGGCACTGAAGCTTTCTTT. Translated: CASSLWGSGGTEAFF. Complete variable domain (other parts from reference TRBV7-6 and TRBJ1-1): GAGVSQSPRYKVTKRGQDVALRCDPISGHVSLYWYRQALGQGPEFLTYFNYEAQQDKSGLPNDRFSAERPEGSISTLTIQRTEQRDSAMYRCASSLWGSGGTEAFFGQGTRLTVV.

The CDR3 is CASSRAQGSNEQFF. CDR3 DNA sequence: TGTGCCAGCAGCCGAGCCCAGGGGTCGAATGAGCAGTTCTTC. This chain joins TRBV13 and TRBJ2-1, with TRBD1 as a possible D gene (6 bases). CDR3 length: 14 residues. The V and J ends lost 5 bases and 7 bases respectively, with 15 bases between them. Germline values: CDR1 PRHDT, CDR2 FYEKMQ (reference sequence).

The rearrangement uses TRBV27 and TRBJ2-1; TRBD2 matches 13 bases. J was trimmed by 10 bases and V by 3 bases; bases with no gene match: 3. CDR1 and CDR2 (germline): MNHEY, SMNVEV (reference sequence). The CDR3 has 14 residues. The DNA for the CDR3 is TGTGCCAGCAGTTTGGGACTAGCGGGGCTCGAGCAGTTCTTC. Its protein product is CASSLGLAGLEQFF.

As DNA, the CDR3 is TGTGCCAGCAGCAAAGATGGAGGGTTGTCACCCCTCCACTTT. Protein sequence: CASSKDGGLSPLHF. The chain combines TRBV7-6 with TRBJ1-6; D is unclear. Germline V gene lookup returns CDR1 SGHVS and CDR2 FNYEAQ. Trimming cost V 5 bases and J 10 bases, with 15 bases left between them. The CDR3 extends over 14 amino acids.